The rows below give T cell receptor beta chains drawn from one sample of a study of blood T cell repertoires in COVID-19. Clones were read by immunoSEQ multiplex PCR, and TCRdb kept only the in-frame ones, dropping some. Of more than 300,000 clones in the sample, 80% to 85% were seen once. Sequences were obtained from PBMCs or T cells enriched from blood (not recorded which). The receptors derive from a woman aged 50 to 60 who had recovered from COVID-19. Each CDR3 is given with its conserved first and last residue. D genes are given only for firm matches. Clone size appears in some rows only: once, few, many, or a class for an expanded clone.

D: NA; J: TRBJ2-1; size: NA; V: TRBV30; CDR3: CAWSVAGKKFF; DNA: TGTGCCTGGAGTGTCGCCGGGAAAAAGTTCTTC
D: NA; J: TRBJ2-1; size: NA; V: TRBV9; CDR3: CASSVRGYSSYNEQFF; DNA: TGTGCCAGCAGCGTTCGTGGGTACAGCTCCTACAATGAGCAGTTCTTC
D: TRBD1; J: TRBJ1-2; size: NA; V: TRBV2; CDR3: CASSEGDRNYGYTF; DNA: TGTGCCAGCAGTGAAGGGGACAGGAACTATGGCTACACCTTC
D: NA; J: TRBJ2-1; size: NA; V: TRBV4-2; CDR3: CASSQEFAREYNEQFF; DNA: TGTGCCAGCAGCCAAGAATTCGCTAGAGAATACAATGAGCAGTTCTTC
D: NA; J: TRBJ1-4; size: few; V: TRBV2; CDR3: CASSVRGAGKLFF; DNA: TGTGCCAGCAGTGTCCGGGGGGCAGGGAAACTGTTTTTT
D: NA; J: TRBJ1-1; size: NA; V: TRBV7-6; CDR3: CASSLVEFNTEAFF; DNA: TGTGCCAGCAGCTTAGTTGAGTTCAACACTGAAGCTTTCTTT
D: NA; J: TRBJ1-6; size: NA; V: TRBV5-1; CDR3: CASSLAGGRDSPLHF; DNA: TGCGCCAGCAGCTTGGCCGGGGGGCGCGATTCACCCCTCCACTTT
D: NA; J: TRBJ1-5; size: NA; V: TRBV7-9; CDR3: CASSPGGIDNQPQHF; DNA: TGTGCCAGCAGCCCCGGGGGGATAGACAATCAGCCCCAGCATTTT
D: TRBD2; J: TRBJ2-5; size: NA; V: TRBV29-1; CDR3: CSVEPTSGRQETQYF; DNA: TGCAGCGTTGAGCCAACTAGCGGGAGACAAGAGACCCAGTACTTC
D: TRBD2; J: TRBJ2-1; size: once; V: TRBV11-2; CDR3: CASSPGQGDLLRGGMVF; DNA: TGTGCCAGCAGCCCAGGACAAGGGGACCTCCTGCGGGGGGGCATGGTCTTC
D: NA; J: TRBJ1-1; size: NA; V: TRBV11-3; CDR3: CASSLVGDTEAFF; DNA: TGTGCCAGCAGCTTAGTCGGGGACACTGAAGCTTTCTTT
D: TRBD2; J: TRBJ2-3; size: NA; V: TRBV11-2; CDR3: CASSLDRTSGGDTQYF; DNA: TGTGCCAGCAGCTTAGATCGGACTAGCGGTGGAGATACGCAGTATTTT
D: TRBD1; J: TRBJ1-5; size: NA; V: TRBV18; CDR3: CASSPQTGSDQPQHF; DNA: TGTGCCAGCTCACCACAGACAGGGAGCGATCAGCCCCAGCATTTT
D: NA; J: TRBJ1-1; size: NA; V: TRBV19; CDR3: CASSIGWTGGDTEAFF; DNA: TGTGCCAGTAGTATCGGGTGGACTGGTGGGGACACTGAAGCTTTCTTT
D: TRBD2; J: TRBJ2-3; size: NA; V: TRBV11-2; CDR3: CASRNGSGRGDTQYF; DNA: TGTGCCAGCAGGAACGGGAGCGGGAGGGGGGATACGCAGTATTTT
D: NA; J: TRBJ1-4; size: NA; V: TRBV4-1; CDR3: CASSRTGLNEKLFF; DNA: TGCGCCAGCAGCCGAACAGGGCTTAATGAAAAACTGTTTTTT
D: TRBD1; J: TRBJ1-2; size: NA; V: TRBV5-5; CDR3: CASSLVASGTGRAVYGYTF; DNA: TGTGCCAGCAGCTTGGTGGCATCCGGGACAGGCAGGGCAGTCTATGGCTACACCTTC
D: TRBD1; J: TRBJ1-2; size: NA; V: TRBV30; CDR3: CAWSRQGAGMYGYTF; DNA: TGTGCCTGGAGTCGTCAGGGGGCCGGAATGTATGGCTACACCTTC
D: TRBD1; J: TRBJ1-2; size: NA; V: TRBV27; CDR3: CASRGTGYDGYTF; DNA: TGTGCCAGCAGAGGGACAGGGTATGACGGCTACACCTTC
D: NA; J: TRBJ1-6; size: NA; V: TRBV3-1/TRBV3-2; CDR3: CASSELTGNSPLHF; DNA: TGTGCCAGCAGCGAACTGACGGGAAATTCACCCCTCCACTTT
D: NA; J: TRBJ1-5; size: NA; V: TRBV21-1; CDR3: CASKKGGDYNQPQHF; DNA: TGTGCCAGCAAGAAAGGGGGCGATTACAATCAGCCCCAGCATTTT
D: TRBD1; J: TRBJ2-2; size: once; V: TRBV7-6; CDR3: CASSLATPGQPNTGELFF; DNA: TGTGCCAGCAGCTTAGCGACCCCGGGACAGCCGAACACCGGGGAGCTGTTTTTT
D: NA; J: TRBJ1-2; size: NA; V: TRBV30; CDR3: CAWSPQGLSYGYTF; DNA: TGTGCCTGGAGTCCTCAGGGGCTTTCCTATGGCTACACCTTC
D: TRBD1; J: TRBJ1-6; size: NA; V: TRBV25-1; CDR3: CASSHWDSYNSPLHF; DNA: TGTGCCAGCAGTCACTGGGACAGCTATAATTCACCCCTCCACTTT
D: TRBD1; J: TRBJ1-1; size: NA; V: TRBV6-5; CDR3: CASNGGTGGQSEAFF; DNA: TGTGCCAGCAACGGCGGGACAGGGGGTCAATCTGAAGCTTTCTTT
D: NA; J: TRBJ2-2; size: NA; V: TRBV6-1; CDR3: CASSEFTTGELFF; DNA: TGTGCCAGCAGTGAATTTACTACCGGGGAGCTGTTTTTT
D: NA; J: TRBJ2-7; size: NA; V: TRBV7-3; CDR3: CASSPQVNSYEQYF; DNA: TGTGCCAGCAGTCCACAGGTGAACTCCTACGAGCAGTACTTC
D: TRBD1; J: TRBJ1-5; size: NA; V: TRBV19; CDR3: CASSIDRGQIQPQHF; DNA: TGTGCCAGTAGTATAGACCGGGGACAGATACAGCCCCAGCATTTT
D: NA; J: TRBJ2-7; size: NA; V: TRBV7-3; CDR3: CASSLGDGVEQYF; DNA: TGTGCCAGCAGCTTAGGTGACGGGGTCGAGCAGTACTTC
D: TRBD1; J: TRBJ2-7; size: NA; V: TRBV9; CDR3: CASSARDRPYEQYF; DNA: TGTGCCAGCAGCGCCCGGGACAGACCCTACGAGCAGTACTTC
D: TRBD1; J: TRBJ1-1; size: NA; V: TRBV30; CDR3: CAWKGPGTGFNTEAFF; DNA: TGTGCCTGGAAGGGTCCCGGGACAGGGTTCAACACTGAAGCTTTCTTT
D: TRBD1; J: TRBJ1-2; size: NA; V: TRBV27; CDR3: CASSLTGTGIFYGYTF; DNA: TGTGCCAGCAGTTTAACCGGGACAGGGATTTTCTATGGCTACACCTTC
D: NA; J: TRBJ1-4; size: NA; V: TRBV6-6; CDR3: CASRKEGNNEKLFF; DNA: TGTGCCAGCAGAAAGGAGGGAAATAATGAAAAACTGTTTTTT
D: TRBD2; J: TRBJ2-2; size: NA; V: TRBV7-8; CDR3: CASSRLAGNTGELFF; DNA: TGTGCCAGCAGCCGACTAGCGGGAAACACCGGGGAGCTGTTTTTT
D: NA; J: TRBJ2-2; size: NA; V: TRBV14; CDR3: CASSQSPGLGNANTGELFF; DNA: TGTGCCAGCAGCCAAAGCCCGGGACTTGGTAACGCGAACACCGGGGAGCTGTTTTTT
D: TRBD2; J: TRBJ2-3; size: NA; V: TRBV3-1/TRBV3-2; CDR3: CASSQDIPSSGGPSTDTQYF; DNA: TGTGCCAGCAGCCAAGATATTCCGTCTAGCGGGGGCCCCAGCACAGATACGCAGTATTTT
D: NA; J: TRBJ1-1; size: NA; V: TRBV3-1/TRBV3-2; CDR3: CASSRARNTEAFF; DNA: TGTGCCAGCAGCCGAGCCCGAAACACTGAAGCTTTCTTT
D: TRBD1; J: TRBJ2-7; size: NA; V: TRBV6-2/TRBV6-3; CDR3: CASSTGQTYEQYF; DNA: TGTGCCAGCAGTACGGGACAGACATACGAGCAGTACTTC
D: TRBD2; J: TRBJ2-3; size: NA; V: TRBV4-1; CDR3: CASSQWLAGADTQYF; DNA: TGCGCCAGCAGCCAATGGCTAGCGGGAGCAGATACGCAGTATTTT
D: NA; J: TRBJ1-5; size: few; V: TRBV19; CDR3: CASTGAGQPQHF; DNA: TGTGCCAGTACAGGGGCGGGTCAGCCCCAGCATTTT
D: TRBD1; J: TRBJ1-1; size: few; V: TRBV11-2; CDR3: CASSLDGVQGGEAFF; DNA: TGTGCCAGCAGCTTAGATGGGGTACAGGGGGGTGAAGCTTTCTTT
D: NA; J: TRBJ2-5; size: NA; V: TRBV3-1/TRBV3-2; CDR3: CASSLYRASRETQYF; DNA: TGTGCCAGCAGCCTTTACAGGGCTTCAAGAGAGACCCAGTACTTC
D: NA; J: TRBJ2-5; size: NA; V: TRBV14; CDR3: CASSPRQEETQYF; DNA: TGTGCCAGCAGCCCACGACAGGAGGAGACCCAGTACTTC
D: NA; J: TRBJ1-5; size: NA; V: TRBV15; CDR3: CATSRDRHNQPQHF; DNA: TGTGCCACCAGCAGAGACAGACACAATCAGCCCCAGCATTTT
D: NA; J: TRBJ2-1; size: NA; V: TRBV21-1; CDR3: CASSKGRAQGSYNEQFF; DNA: TGTGCCAGCAGCAAAGGCCGGGCACAGGGGTCCTACAATGAGCAGTTCTTC
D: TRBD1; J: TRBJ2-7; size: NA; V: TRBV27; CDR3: CASSLQQGYEQYF; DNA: TGTGCCAGCAGTCTCCAACAGGGGTACGAGCAGTACTTC
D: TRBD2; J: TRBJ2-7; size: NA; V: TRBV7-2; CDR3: CASSLSWTSGRSSYEQYF; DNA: TGTGCCAGCAGCTTAAGTTGGACTAGCGGGAGGAGCTCCTACGAGCAGTACTTC
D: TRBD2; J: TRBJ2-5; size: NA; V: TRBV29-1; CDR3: CSVVPAGVLGLMETQYF; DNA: TGCAGCGTTGTTCCCGCGGGAGTTCTTGGGCTTATGGAGACCCAGTACTTC
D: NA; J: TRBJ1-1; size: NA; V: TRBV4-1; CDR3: CASSQGQVGDTEAFF; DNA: TGCGCCAGCAGCCAAGGGCAGGTTGGTGACACTGAAGCTTTCTTT
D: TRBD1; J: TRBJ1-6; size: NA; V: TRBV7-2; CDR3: CASSPWDRGLGSPLHF; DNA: TGTGCCAGCAGTCCATGGGACAGGGGGCTAGGTTCACCCCTCCACTTT
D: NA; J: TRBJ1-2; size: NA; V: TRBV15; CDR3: CATSRDGSYGYTF; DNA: TGTGCCACCAGCAGAGACGGGTCATATGGCTACACCTTC
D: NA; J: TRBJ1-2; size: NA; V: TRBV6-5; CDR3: CASSYSSQAGSGYTF; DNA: TGTGCCAGCAGTTACTCCTCCCAGGCGGGAAGTGGCTACACCTTC
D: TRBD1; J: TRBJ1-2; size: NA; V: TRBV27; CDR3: CASRGQEHGYTF; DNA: TGTGCCAGCAGGGGACAGGAGCATGGCTACACCTTC
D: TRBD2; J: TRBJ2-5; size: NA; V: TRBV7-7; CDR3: CASSQERDTQYF; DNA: TGTGCTAGCAGCCAGGAGCGGGACACCCAGTACTTC
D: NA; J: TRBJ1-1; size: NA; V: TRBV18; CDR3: CASSPVAGGDTEAFF; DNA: TGTGCCAGCTCACCAGTGGCAGGCGGGGACACTGAAGCTTTCTTT
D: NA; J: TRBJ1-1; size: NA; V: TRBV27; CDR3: CASSPARRANSNTEAFF; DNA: TGTGCCAGCAGTCCTGCGCGACGAGCGAATTCGAACACTGAAGCTTTCTTT
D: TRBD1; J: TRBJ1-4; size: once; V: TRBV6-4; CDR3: CARAGQRSEKLFF; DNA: TGTGCCAGGGCGGGACAGAGGAGTGAAAAACTGTTTTTT